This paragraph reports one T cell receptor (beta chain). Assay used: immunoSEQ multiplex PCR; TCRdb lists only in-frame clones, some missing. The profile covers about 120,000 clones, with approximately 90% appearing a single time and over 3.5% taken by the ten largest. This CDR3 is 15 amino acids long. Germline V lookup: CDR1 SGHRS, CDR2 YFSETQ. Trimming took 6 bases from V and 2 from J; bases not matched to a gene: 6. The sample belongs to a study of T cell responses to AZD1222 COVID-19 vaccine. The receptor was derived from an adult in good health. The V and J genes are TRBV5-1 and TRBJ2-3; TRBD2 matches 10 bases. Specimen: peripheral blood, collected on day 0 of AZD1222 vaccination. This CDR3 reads CASNIAGGPTDTQYF. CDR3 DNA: TGCGCCAGCAACATAGCGGGGGGCCCCACAGATACGCAGTATTTT.